The rows below give T cell receptor beta chains drawn from one sample of a study of T cells after yellow fever vaccination. TCRdb re-analysed the 5' RACE reads in MiXCR, keeping a single row per CDR3 protein. This sample has 610,000 or so distinct CDR3 sequences, with 10% to 15% found just once. Sequencing used PBMCs, obtained on the day of the yellow fever booster vaccination. These receptor sequences come from a man aged 25 to 40 who received the YFV17D yellow fever vaccine. The CDR3 runs from the conserved cysteine through the conserved F or W. A D gene is named only where the DNA matches it firmly. Expanded clones are given a class, and other clones once, few, many or no size at all.

clone size	CDR3 length	D gene	V gene	J gene	CDR3 DNA	CDR3 protein
NA	14	NA	TRBV9	TRBJ2-1	TGTGCCAGCAGCGTCGAGACCCCTTACAATGAGCAGTTCTTC	CASSVETPYNEQFF
many	14	NA	TRBV4-3	TRBJ2-1	TGCGCCAGCAGCCAAGAATGGGGAGGCAGGGAGCAGTTCTTC	CASSQEWGGREQFF
NA	12	NA	TRBV7-9	TRBJ2-3	TGTGCCAGCAGCTTAGAGAGGGCCGGCCTGAATTTT	CASSLERAGLNF
NA	16	NA	TRBV4-3	TRBJ2-2	TGCGCCAGCAGCCAATATTCGACTTGGTACGACGGGGAGCTGTTTTTT	CASSQYSTWYDGELFF
NA	13	NA	TRBV5-1	TRBJ2-5	TGCGCCAGCAGCTTGGTAGTCCACGAGACCCAGTACTTC	CASSLVVHETQYF
few	14	TRBD2	TRBV10-2	TRBJ2-5	TGCGCCAGCAGAAGTTTAGCGGGAGAAGAGACCCAGTACTTC	CASRSLAGEETQYF
NA	16	TRBD2	TRBV12-3/TRBV12-4	TRBJ2-1	TGTGCCAGCAGAGTCTCCGGGACTAGCGTAGGGTATGAGCAGTTCTTC	CASRVSGTSVGYEQFF
few	14	TRBD2	TRBV5-5	TRBJ2-3	TGTGCCAGCAGCTACGGACTAGCCGCAGATACGCAGTATTTT	CASSYGLAADTQYF
few	12	NA	TRBV10-3	TRBJ2-3	TGTGCCATCAGTGTTGGAATGGATACGCAGTATTTT	CAISVGMDTQYF
few	17	NA	TRBV20-1	TRBJ2-5	TGCAGTGCCAGGGGAAGGTCTGTGGGGGGCCCCCAAGAGACCCAGTACTTC	CSARGRSVGGPQETQYF
NA	13	TRBD1	TRBV28	TRBJ2-7	TGTGCCAGCAGGGGGGACAGGGTCGACGAGCAGTACTTC	CASRGDRVDEQYF
NA	15	NA	TRBV12-3/TRBV12-4	TRBJ2-3	TGTGCCAGCAGAAATCAAGAAGCACCCACAGATACGCAGTATTTT	CASRNQEAPTDTQYF
NA	13	TRBD2	TRBV29-1	TRBJ2-1	TGCAGCGTTGAAGGGAGAAGTAGCGGGAGTCAGTTCTTC	CSVEGRSSGSQFF
NA	13	NA	TRBV12-3/TRBV12-4	TRBJ2-1	TGTGCCAGCCGAAGCGGAACCTACAATGAGCAGTTCTTC	CASRSGTYNEQFF
NA	15	NA	TRBV5-1	TRBJ2-1	TGCGCCAGCAGCTTCAGTACCTTAAACTACAATGAGCAGTTCTTC	CASSFSTLNYNEQFF
few	14	NA	TRBV7-2	TRBJ1-3	TGTGCCAGCAGCTTAGGCCAGTCTGGAAACACCATATATTTT	CASSLGQSGNTIYF
NA	18	TRBD2	TRBV11-2	TRBJ2-1	TGTGCCAGCAGCTTTGGACTAGGGAGCGGGAGGGACTCGAGTGAGCAGTTCTTC	CASSFGLGSGRDSSEQFF
NA	14	NA	TRBV23-1	TRBJ1-4	TGCGCCAGCAGTCACGGACATTTCGGGGAAAAACTGTTTTTT	CASSHGHFGEKLFF
NA	11	NA	TRBV10-3	TRBJ2-7	TGTGCCATCAGTGACCTCTACGAGCAGTACTTC	CAISDLYEQYF
NA	16	NA	TRBV19	TRBJ2-2	TGTGCCAGTAGAGGTACAGGGATGAGGAACACCGGGGAGCTGTTTTTT	CASRGTGMRNTGELFF
many	14	NA	TRBV6-4	TRBJ2-1	TGTGCCAGCAGTGACGAGGCGGGCGACAATGAGCAGTTCTTC	CASSDEAGDNEQFF
few	13	NA	TRBV20-1	TRBJ2-5	TGCAGTGCTAGATCATCAGGGGCCGAGACCCAGTACTTC	CSARSSGAETQYF
many	15	NA	TRBV29-1	TRBJ2-1	TGCAGCGTAACAGGGTCCCCGAGCTCCTACAATGAGCAGTTCTTC	CSVTGSPSSYNEQFF
NA	15	NA	TRBV5-4	TRBJ1-1	TGTGCCAGCAGCTTGCAGGGGACCGTGGACACTGAAGCTTTCTTT	CASSLQGTVDTEAFF
NA	16	NA	TRBV5-1	TRBJ2-1	TGCGCCAGCAGCGGGAGGGACATGAGCTCCTACAATGAGCAGTTCTTC	CASSGRDMSSYNEQFF
few	14	NA	TRBV7-3	TRBJ2-2	TGTGCCAGCAGCTTAGCTGGGATTGACGGGGAGCTGTTTTTT	CASSLAGIDGELFF
NA	13	NA	TRBV10-2	TRBJ2-7	TGCGCCAGCAGTGAGTTAGGGAGTTACGAGCAGTACTTC	CASSELGSYEQYF
few	15	NA	TRBV6-1	TRBJ2-3	TGTGCCAGCACCCCCGCAGGAATGCACACAGATACGCAGTATTTT	CASTPAGMHTDTQYF
NA	14	TRBD2	TRBV18	TRBJ2-5	TGTGCCAGCTCATTGCCGGGAGGGACAGAGACCCAGTACTTC	CASSLPGGTETQYF
few	17	TRBD2	TRBV11-1	TRBJ2-1	TGTGCCAGCAGCCAATATAGCGGGAGCTCTGTCTACTATGAGCAGTTCTTC	CASSQYSGSSVYYEQFF
NA	13	TRBD1	TRBV6-5	TRBJ1-5	TGTGCCAGCATTTCGACAGGGGGTCAGCCCCAGCATTTT	CASISTGGQPQHF
NA	14	NA	TRBV20-1	TRBJ2-3	TGCAGTGCTACTCTAGGGGACGGCACAGATACGCAGTATTTT	CSATLGDGTDTQYF
NA	15	TRBD1	TRBV4-2	TRBJ1-6	TGTGCCAGCAGCCAAGATGGGACAGGGGGTTCACCCCTCCACTTT	CASSQDGTGGSPLHF
many	16	TRBD2	TRBV3-1	TRBJ2-5	TGTGCCAGCAGCCAAGTTCTTCGACGGGGAGGGGAGACCCAGTACTTC	CASSQVLRRGGETQYF
few	13	NA	TRBV20-1	TRBJ1-2	TGCAGTGCTAGAGAGGACAGAGCAGATGGCTACACCTTC	CSAREDRADGYTF
many	16	NA	TRBV9	TRBJ1-2	TGTGCCAGCAGCGTTGTCACGAAACCCCTGGACTATGGCTACACCTTC	CASSVVTKPLDYGYTF
few	13	NA	TRBV10-3	TRBJ2-3	TGTGCCACCTCACTAGTTCCGTCAGATACGCAGTATTTT	CATSLVPSDTQYF
NA	15	TRBD2	TRBV20-1	TRBJ2-5	TGCAGTGCAAGAAGGGGGGCGGGAGGGGGAGAGACCCAGTACTTC	CSARRGAGGGETQYF
many	15	NA	TRBV7-9	TRBJ2-5	TGTGCCAGCAGCTTTGAGGGCAGTAGGAGAGAGACCCAGTACTTC	CASSFEGSRRETQYF
NA	17	NA	TRBV19	TRBJ2-5	TGTGCCAGTAGTAAAGACCCCCTCGACGCGCTCCAAGAGACCCAGTACTTC	CASSKDPLDALQETQYF
NA	15	NA	TRBV12-3/TRBV12-4	TRBJ1-6	TGTGCCAGCAGCCCTGGGGATGGGAACGGATCACCCCTCCACTTT	CASSPGDGNGSPLHF
NA	15	NA	TRBV4-3	TRBJ2-5	TGCGCCAGCAGCCAGACACAGAGCCTCCAAGAGACCCAGTACTTC	CASSQTQSLQETQYF
NA	16	NA	TRBV7-6	TRBJ1-6	TGTGCCAGCAGCTTAGCGTCGAGGGCGGTCGGATCACCCCTCCACTTT	CASSLASRAVGSPLHF
few	15	TRBD1	TRBV11-2	TRBJ1-3	TGTGCCAGCAGCCGGGGACAGGGAGGTGGAAACACCATATATTTT	CASSRGQGGGNTIYF
NA	15	NA	TRBV5-6	TRBJ2-5	TGTGCCAGCAGCCCAGAAGGGGGGACCGAAAAGACCCAGTACTTC	CASSPEGGTEKTQYF
few	15	TRBD2	TRBV25-1	TRBJ2-1	TGTGCCAGCAGGGCTAGCGGAGTCTTGGTGGGTGAGCAGTTCTTC	CASRASGVLVGEQFF
many	14	TRBD2	TRBV2	TRBJ2-1	TGTGCCAGCGCCGGGACTAGCGGGAGTAGTGAGCAGTTCTTC	CASAGTSGSSEQFF
NA	13	NA	TRBV6-2/TRBV6-3	TRBJ2-7	TGTGCCAGCAGTGTGACAGCCCCGAACGAGCAGTACTTC	CASSVTAPNEQYF
few	16	NA	TRBV7-2	TRBJ1-3	TGTGCCAGCAGCTTAGCCGGCGGTTTCTCTGGAAACACCATATATTTT	CASSLAGGFSGNTIYF